This T cell receptor beta chain was recorded in a study of blood T cell repertoires in COVID-19. TCRdb keeps only in-frame clones here, not all; method: immunoSEQ multiplex PCR. The data hold about 210,000 clones, with 81% observed a single time. Germline V CDR1 and CDR2: LGHNA, YSLEER. Trimming at V came to 2 bases and at J to 7 bases, leaving 5 bases not matched to a gene. This CDR3 has 15 amino acids. This TCR was sampled from a woman in her fifties or sixties with acute COVID-19. The gene calls are TRBV4-3 and TRBJ1-4; TRBD1 agrees at 9 bases. Sequencing used PBMCs or T cells enriched from blood (not recorded which). CDR3 bases: TGCGCCAGCAGCCAATTAGGGACAGGGAGTGAAAAACTGTTTTTT. It yields the protein CASSQLGTGSEKLFF.